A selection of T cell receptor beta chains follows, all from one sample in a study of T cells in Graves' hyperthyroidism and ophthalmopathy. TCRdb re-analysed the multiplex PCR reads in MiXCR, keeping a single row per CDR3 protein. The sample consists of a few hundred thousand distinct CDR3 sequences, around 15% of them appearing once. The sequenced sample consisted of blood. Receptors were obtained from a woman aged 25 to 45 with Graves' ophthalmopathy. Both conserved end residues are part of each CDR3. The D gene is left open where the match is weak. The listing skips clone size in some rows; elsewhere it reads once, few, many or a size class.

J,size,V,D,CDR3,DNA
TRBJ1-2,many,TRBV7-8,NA,CASSSVGGIRAYGYTF,TGTGCCAGCAGCTCCGTGGGGGGAATCCGGGCGTATGGCTACACCTTC
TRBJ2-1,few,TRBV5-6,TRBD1,CASRLWDRYNEQFF,TGTGCCAGCAGATTGTGGGACAGGTACAATGAGCAGTTCTTC
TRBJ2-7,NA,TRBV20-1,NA,CSARGQQGGDPYEQYF,TGCAGTGCTAGAGGACAACAGGGAGGTGACCCCTACGAGCAGTACTTC
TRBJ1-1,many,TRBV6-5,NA,CASSYSDRNTEAFF,TGTGCCAGCAGTTACTCGGACCGAAACACTGAAGCTTTCTTT
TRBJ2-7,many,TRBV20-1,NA,CSASQDSYEQYF,TGCAGTGCTAGCCAGGATTCCTACGAGCAGTACTTC
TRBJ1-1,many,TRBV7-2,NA,CASSLARELMNTEAFF,TGTGCCAGCAGCTTAGCTAGGGAGTTAATGAACACTGAAGCTTTCTTT
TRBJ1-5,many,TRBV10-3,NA,CATRGGPGGSGNQPQHF,TGTGCCACCCGAGGGGGGCCCGGGGGCTCTGGCAATCAGCCCCAGCATTTT
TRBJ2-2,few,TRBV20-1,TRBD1,CSARDRAGTGELFF,TGCAGTGCTCGGGACAGGGCGGGCACCGGGGAGCTGTTTTTT
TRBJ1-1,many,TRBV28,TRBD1,CASSEHSGQGALAFF,TGTGCCAGCAGTGAACACTCTGGACAGGGAGCACTGGCTTTCTTT
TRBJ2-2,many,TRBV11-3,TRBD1,CASSFRGRTGELFF,TGTGCCAGCAGCTTCAGGGGGCGAACCGGGGAGCTGTTTTTT
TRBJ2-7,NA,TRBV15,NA,CATSGGDWMGSYEQYF,TGTGCCACCAGCGGAGGGGATTGGATGGGGTCCTACGAGCAGTACTTC
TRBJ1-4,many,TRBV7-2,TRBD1,CASSLADRGREKLFF,TGTGCCAGCAGCTTAGCGGACAGGGGGCGTGAAAAACTGTTTTTT
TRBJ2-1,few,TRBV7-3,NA,CASSLGQGLVDEQFF,TGTGCCAGCAGCTTAGGGCAGGGGTTGGTCGATGAGCAGTTCTTC
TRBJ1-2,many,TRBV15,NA,CATSSPTGGRNYGYTF,TGTGCCACCAGCAGTCCTACAGGCGGCAGGAACTATGGCTACACCTTC
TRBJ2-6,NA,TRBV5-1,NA,CASSREIGSGANVLTF,TGCGCCAGCAGCAGGGAAATTGGTTCTGGGGCCAACGTCCTGACTTTC
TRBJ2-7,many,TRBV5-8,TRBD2,CASRGTSGDEQYF,TGTGCCAGCAGAGGGACTAGCGGGGACGAGCAGTACTTC
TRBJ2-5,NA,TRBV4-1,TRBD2,CASSTPRTSNQETQYF,TGCGCCAGCAGCACTCCCCGGACTAGCAATCAAGAGACCCAGTACTTC
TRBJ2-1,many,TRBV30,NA,CAWSRSTDEQFF,TGTGCCTGGAGCCGGTCTACGGATGAGCAGTTCTTC
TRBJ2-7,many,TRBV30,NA,CACTTKDYEQYF,TGTGCCTGTACCACGAAAGACTACGAGCAGTACTTC
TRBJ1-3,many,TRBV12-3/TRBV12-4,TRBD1,CASRDRGLTGNTIYF,TGTGCCAGCAGGGACAGGGGGCTGACTGGAAACACCATATATTTT
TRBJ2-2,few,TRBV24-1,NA,CATSSWQTGELFF,TGTGCCACCAGTAGTTGGCAGACCGGGGAGCTGTTTTTT
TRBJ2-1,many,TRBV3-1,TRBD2,CASSQDARGAYNEQFF,TGTGCCAGCAGCCAAGACGCGCGGGGGGCCTACAATGAGCAGTTCTTC
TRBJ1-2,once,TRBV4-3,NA,CASSQDAGGSYGYTF,TGCGCCAGCAGCCAAGATGCGGGAGGGTCCTATGGCTACACCTTC
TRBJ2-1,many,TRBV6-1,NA,CASSEAMPVVGNEQFF,TGTGCCAGCAGTGAAGCGATGCCGGTTGTAGGCAATGAGCAGTTCTTC
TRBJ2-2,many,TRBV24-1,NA,CATSEWDSTGELFF,TGTGCCACCAGTGAATGGGACTCCACCGGGGAGCTGTTTTTT
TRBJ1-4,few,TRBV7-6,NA,CASSRTTTNEKLFF,TGTGCCAGCAGCAGGACCACAACTAATGAAAAACTGTTTTTT
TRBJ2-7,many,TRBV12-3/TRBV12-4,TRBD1,CASRTSDRDYEQYF,TGTGCCAGCAGGACCTCGGACAGGGACTACGAGCAGTACTTC
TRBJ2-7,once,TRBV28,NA,CASSPGPSNSYEQYF,TGTGCCAGCAGCCCGGGACCGTCTAACTCCTACGAGCAGTACTTC
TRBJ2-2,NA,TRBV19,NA,CASNRNGNTGELFF,TGTGCCAGTAACCGAAATGGGAACACCGGGGAGCTGTTTTTT
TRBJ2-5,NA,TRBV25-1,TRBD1,CASSDTGTGVSETQYF,TGTGCCAGCAGTGACACCGGGACAGGGGTTTCGGAGACCCAGTACTTC
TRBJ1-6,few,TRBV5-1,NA,CASSLVGGTPLHF,TGTGCCAGCAGCTTGGTCGGAGGAACACCCCTCCACTTT
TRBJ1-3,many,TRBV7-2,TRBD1,CASSSQTGRNTIYF,TGTGCCAGCAGCTCCCAGACAGGGAGAAACACCATATATTTT
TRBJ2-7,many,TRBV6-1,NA,CASTYGQTNEQYF,TGTGCCAGCACCTACGGACAGACTAACGAGCAGTACTTC
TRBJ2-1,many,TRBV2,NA,CASSAIATEQFF,TGTGCCAGCAGTGCGATAGCTACTGAGCAGTTCTTC